The clone carrying this T cell receptor delta chain was seen more than once but under ten times. This sample is part of a study of gamma-delta chains in newborns, infants, children. About the study: Innate gammadelta T cells reportedly expand polyclonally right after birth, driven by microbial exposure, per the title.

TCRdb reanalyzed the reads using CATT. The repertoire holds about 15,000 delta-chain clones, with around 7% as singletons. Germline values: CDR1 GEAIGNYY, CDR2 EKD. V lost 3 bases and J lost 0; bases outside the gene matches: 9. This CDR3 spans 19 amino acids. V and J are TRDV2 and TRDJ3, with 8 bases that match TRDD3. The sample taken for sequencing was blood. This receptor was obtained from a child who was a newborn, infant or young child, either healthy, febrile or measles-vaccinated (not recorded which). The CDR3 loop is CACDPLGAPSSWDTRQMFF. The CDR3 DNA sequence: TGTGCCTGTGACCCACTGGGGGCCCCTAGCTCCTGGGACACCCGACAGATGTTTTTC.